Shown below are 29 T cell receptor beta chains from a single sample sequenced in a study of control samples from healthy donors and cancer patients. Using immunoSEQ multiplex PCR, the repertoire was profiled, and TCRdb retains in-frame clones only, with some absent. This sample carries 170,000 or so clones, about 93% of them seen once, and the ten largest clones take 1.4% to 1.5%. The source material was blood. These receptors came from a man in his late teens or twenties in good health.

This sequence joins TRBV29-1 and TRBJ2-6, with TRBD1 matching 10 bases. The trim removed 6 bases at V and 1 base at J, leaving 9 bases unmatched. Germline CDR1 is SQVTM and CDR2 is ANQGSEA. The CDR3 runs to 17 residues. The CDR3 here is CSVLPGTGESGANVLTF. CDR3 sequence (DNA): TGCAGCGTGCTTCCCGGGACAGGGGAGTCTGGGGCCAACGTCCTGACTTTC.

This clone appeared a single time. This specimen includes other DNA sequences encoding the same CDR3. The rearrangement links TRBV5-1 to TRBJ2-3, with 9 bases aligning to TRBD2. Germline trimming cut 2 bases from V and 1 base from J; bases unmatched to any gene: 2. The length of the CDR3 is 15 residues. Germline V gives CDR1 SGHRS, CDR2 YFSETQ. The CDR3 DNA follows: TGCGCCAGCAGCTTTAGCGGGGGTGGCACAGATACGCAGTATTTT. It codes for CASSFSGGGTDTQYF.

The gene calls are TRBV2 and TRBJ1-3, with D perhaps TRBD1 (6 bases). V lost 6 bases and J 4 bases, leaving 16 bases between the germline ends. CDR1 and CDR2 from the germline V gene are SNHLY and FYNNEI. The CDR3 is made up of 15 amino acids. CDR3 nucleotide sequence: TGTGCCAGCAGCATAACAGGGAAGCCCGGAAACACCATATATTTT. Protein sequence: CASSITGKPGNTIYF.

The CDR3 is CASSFPKTGANTEAFF. The CDR3 region has the DNA TGTGCCAGCAGTTTTCCCAAGACAGGAGCAAACACTGAAGCTTTCTTT. This chain links TRBV28 with TRBJ1-1; TRBD1 might be the D (6 bases). V was shortened by 3 bases and J by 2 bases, with 16 bases between the two germline ends. CDR1 and CDR2 (germline): MDHEN, SYDVKM. This CDR3 has 16 amino acids.

This chain links TRBV30 with TRBJ2-3; 11 bases line up with TRBD2. Trimming at V came to 2 bases and at J to 4 bases, leaving 8 bases not matched to a gene. The CDR3 is 16 residues long. Looked up from germline, CDR1 is GTSNPN and CDR2 is SVGIG (reference sequence). CDR3 region: CAWSIHSGGAPDTQYF. Written as DNA, the CDR3 is TGTGCCTGGAGTATTCATAGCGGGGGGGCTCCAGATACGCAGTATTTT.

The V call is TRBV5-1, the J call TRBJ2-1, with D possibly being TRBD2 (6 bases). The germline CDR1 and CDR2 sequences are SGHRS and YFSETQ. Trimming cost V 4 bases and J 3 bases, with 17 bases left between them. This CDR3 is 16 amino acids long. The CDR3 DNA is TGCGCCAGCAGCCCGGGGGAGAGTAGCCTCTACAATGAGCAGTTCTTC. This translates into CASSPGESSLYNEQFF.

The chain links TRBV15 to TRBJ2-2, with 7 bases identical to TRBD2. The ends lost 5 bases at V and 4 bases at J; junction bases unmatched: 22. This CDR3 contains 20 residues. Germline CDR1 reads LNHNV; CDR2 reads YYDKDF (reference sequence). The CDR3 sequence is CATSSGRVSSGRGVTGELFF. CDR3 nucleotides: TGTGCCACCAGCTCCGGAAGGGTGTCTAGCGGTCGTGGCGTCACCGGGGAGCTGTTTTTT.

The chain carries TRBV6-5 and TRBJ1-1; D not resolved. V lost 6 bases, J lost 5 bases, and 13 bases lay in between. Germline-derived CDR1 and CDR2 are MNHEY and SVGAGI. This CDR3 is 13 amino acids long. The CDR3 here is CASSPTTGTEAFF. The CDR3 DNA is TGTGCCAGCAGCCCCACGACCGGGACTGAAGCTTTCTTT.

The rearrangement uses TRBV7-8 and TRBJ1-1; possibly TRBD1 for D (5 bases). The CDR3 is 16 amino acids. Germline V gene data show CDR1 as SGHVS and CDR2 as FQNEAQ. Between the trimmed V and J ends, which lost 5 bases and 1 base, there was a span of 17 bases. The DNA of the CDR3 is TGTGCCAGCAGCGCGGAGCGGGGGAAGAGGAACACTGAAGCTTTCTTT. It yields the protein CASSAERGKRNTEAFF.

This clone is medium-sized within its sample. The V call is TRBV10-3, the J call TRBJ1-1, with 9 bases lining up with TRBD1. Germline lookup yields CDR1 ENHRY and CDR2 SYGVKD. This CDR3 is 15 amino acids long. The junction had 6 bases not matched to a gene; V was cut back by 5 bases and J by 2 bases. The CDR3 is CAISSPGQGNTEAFF. The CDR3 DNA follows: TGTGCCATCAGTTCCCCGGGACAGGGAAACACTGAAGCTTTCTTT.

The rearrangement uses TRBV6-4 and TRBJ2-2, with 10 bases aligning to TRBD1. Germline trimming cut 2 bases from V and 5 bases from J; bases unmatched to any gene: 5. The CDR3 extends over 16 amino acids. CDR1 is MRHNA, CDR2 SNTAGT, per germline. This chain's CDR3 is CASSDPDRGPTGELFF. CDR3 DNA sequence: TGTGCCAGCAGTGACCCTGACAGGGGGCCAACCGGGGAGCTGTTTTTT.

This chain joins TRBV3-1 (or the pseudogene TRBV3-2) and TRBJ1-5; 9 nucleotides align to TRBD1. This CDR3 region has 15 residues. With 3 bases clipped from V and 3 bases from J, the junction kept 3 bases outside the gene matches. In germline, CDR1 is LGHDT, CDR2 YNNKEL (reference sequence). CDR3 amino acids: CASSHSQGANQPQHF. For the CDR3, the DNA is TGTGCCAGCAGCCATTCACAGGGGGCCAATCAGCCCCAGCATTTT.

The chain joins TRBV3-1 (or the pseudogene TRBV3-2) to TRBJ2-1; the D gene is possibly TRBD1 (5 bases). CDR1 LGHDT and CDR2 YNNKEL come from the germline V gene (reference sequence). There are 15 residues in the CDR3. The V and J ends lost 4 bases and 4 bases respectively, with 14 bases between them. The CDR3 spells CASSRIRGQYNEQFF. CDR3 coding DNA: TGTGCCAGCAGCCGCATAAGGGGCCAATACAATGAGCAGTTCTTC.

This clone was seen a few times. The chain uses TRBV15 and TRBJ2-5; 9 bases match TRBD1. The CDR3 contains 15 residues. CDR1 LNHNV and CDR2 YYDKDF come from the germline V gene (reference sequence). With 3 bases clipped from V and 7 bases from J, the junction kept 9 bases outside the gene matches. The CDR3 bases are TGTGCCACCAGCAGGGACACCGGGACAGGGAGGACCCAGTACTTC. Its protein is CATSRDTGTGRTQYF.

The V call is TRBV2, the J call TRBJ1-5; tentative D call: TRBD1 (6 bases). Germline lookup yields CDR1 SNHLY and CDR2 FYNNEI. The CDR3 is 16 amino acids. Deletions cut 6 bases from V and 0 bases from J, with 15 bases between. The CDR3 is CASSRGQPYSNQPQHF. The CDR3 DNA sequence: TGTGCCAGCAGCCGCGGACAGCCTTATAGCAATCAGCCCCAGCATTTT.

V usage is TRBV21-1 and J usage is TRBJ1-5; the table's D call, TRBD1, has no DNA check behind it. TRBV21-1 is tagged as a pseudogene. The CDR3 has 10 residues. The DNA for the CDR3 is TGTGCCCGACATAATCAGCCCCAGCATTTT. Protein: CARHNQPQHF.

The chain recombines TRBV4-2 with TRBJ2-2, with D perhaps given as TRBD1 or TRBD2 (6 bases each). The CDR3 has 18 residues. V was trimmed by 1 base and J by 0 bases, leaving 15 bases between them. Germline V CDR1 and CDR2: LGHNA, YNFKEQ. Here the CDR3 DNA reads TGTGCCAGCAGCCAAGCTCCACAGGGAGGAGCGAACACCGGGGAGCTGTTTTTT. Its protein product is CASSQAPQGGANTGELFF.

This clone was observed a handful of times. The rearrangement links TRBV4-1 to TRBJ1-5; TRBD1 matches at 9 bases. The CDR3 length is 17 residues. The V and J ends lost 0 bases and 5 bases, in that order; junction bases with no gene match: 8. CDR1 is MGHRA, CDR2 YSYEKL, per germline. The CDR3 nucleotides read TGCGCCAGCAGCCAAGAAAATTGGGACAGGGCCGATCAGCCCCAGCATTTT. This encodes CASSQENWDRADQPQHF.

The chain joins TRBV6-1 to TRBJ1-2; possibly TRBD1 for D (5 bases). V lost 3 bases, J lost 4 bases, and 9 bases lay in between. The CDR3 loop spans 13 amino acids. CDR1 and CDR2 from the germline V gene are MNHNS and SASEGT. CDR3 sequence (DNA): TGTGCCAGCAGTGACCCAGGGACCTATGGCTACACCTTC. This codes for CASSDPGTYGYTF.

This clone appeared a single time. In DNA form, the CDR3 reads TGTGCCAGCAGCTTGGGGGGCTCGGGGCAGTATTTT. It codes for CASSLGGSGQYF. This sequence joins TRBV5-5 and TRBJ2-3; a weak D match, TRBD1 (5 bases). This CDR3 comprises 12 residues. Germline V gene lookup returns CDR1 SGHKS and CDR2 YYEKEE (reference sequence). V lost 0 bases and J lost 11, with 10 bases in between.

The V gene is TRBV11-2, the J gene TRBJ2-5, with 12 bases matching TRBD2. CDR3 size: 16 residues. After removal of 5 bases from V and 3 bases from J, the junction contained 7 bases not matched to a gene. Looked up from germline, CDR1 is SGHAT and CDR2 is FQNNGV. CDR3 nucleotide sequence: TGTGCCAGCAGCCCCCCTAGCGGGGGGGAAAAAGAGACCCAGTACTTC. It yields the protein CASSPPSGGEKETQYF.

The gene calls are TRBV6-5 and TRBJ1-1; D is possibly TRBD1 (6 bases). The CDR3 spans 13 residues. Germline V gene lookup returns CDR1 MNHEY and CDR2 SVGAGI. The CDR3 loop is CGCEEGGITEAFF. CDR3 nucleotide sequence: TGTGGCTGCGAGGAGGGGGGGATCACAGAAGCTTTCTTT.

This clone was found once. The CDR3 DNA reads as TGTGCCAGCAGTGAACCCCGTAACAACTATGGCTACACCTTC. The encoded protein is CASSEPRNNYGYTF. The chain combines TRBV6-1 with TRBJ1-2; D is ambiguous. Germline values: CDR1 MNHNS, CDR2 SASEGT. The CDR3 is made up of 14 amino acids. V gave up 2 bases and J gave up 2 bases, with 9 bases separating them.

The chain combines TRBV2 with TRBJ1-1; 8 bases map to TRBD1. The J segment lost 8 bases and the V segment lost 6 bases, leaving 11 bases of the junction unmatched. The CDR3 loop spans 14 amino acids. Germline V CDR1 and CDR2: SNHLY, FYNNEI. The CDR3 coding sequence is TGTGCCAGCAGACGGGCCGGGACAGGTGACGAAGCTTTCTTT. It yields the protein CASRRAGTGDEAFF. The variable domain in full, with the rest retrieved from reference TRBV2 and TRBJ1-1, is EPEVTQTPSHQVTQMGQEVILRCVPISNHLYFYWYRQILGQKVEFLVSFYNNEISEKSEIFDDQFSVERPDGSNFTLKIRSTKLEDSAMYFCASRRAGTGDEAFFGQGTRLTVV.

V and J are TRBV15 and TRBJ2-3; tentative D call: TRBD2 (5 bases). Germline V gene lookup returns CDR1 LNHNV and CDR2 YYDKDF (reference sequence). CDR3 size: 17 residues. The ends were cut back, 3 bases at V and 2 bases at J, with 18 bases in the middle. CDR3 coding DNA: TGTGCCACCAGCAGCCGCGGGCCCCTGACGTTCACAGATACGCAGTATTTT. Its protein product is CATSSRGPLTFTDTQYF.

The chain carries TRBV3-1 (or the pseudogene TRBV3-2) and TRBJ1-2; D call uncertain. V gave up 6 bases and J gave up 3 bases, with 11 bases separating them. CDR3 size: 13 residues. CDR1 LGHDT and CDR2 YNNKEL come from the germline V gene (reference sequence). CDR3 sequence reads: CASRSGEDYGYTF. The CDR3 DNA sequence: TGTGCCAGCAGGAGTGGGGAGGACTATGGCTACACCTTC.

The chain employs TRBV12-5 and TRBJ2-1, with a weak D call TRBD2 (5 bases). Germline V CDR1 and CDR2: LGHNT, FRNRAP. With 3 bases removed from V and 7 bases from J, the gap between germline ends came to 10 bases. This CDR3 region has 13 residues. CDR3 nucleotides: TGTGCTAGTGGTTTATCGGGGATAAATGAGCAGTTCTTC. The encoded protein is CASGLSGINEQFF. Full variable domain (remainder filled in from reference TRBV12-5 and TRBJ2-1): DARVTQTPRHKVTEMGQEVTMRCQPILGHNTVFWYRQTMMQGLELLAYFRNRAPLDDSGMPKDRFSAEMPDATLATLKIQPSEPRDSAVYFCASGLSGINEQFFGPGTRLTVL.

In this sample, this clone turned up once. Other DNA sequences of this sample code for an identical CDR3. The rearrangement uses TRBV28 and TRBJ1-1; possible D gene TRBD1, 5 bases. Trimming left V 0 bases short and J 3 bases short, with 8 bases between. The germline V gene encodes CDR1 MDHEN and CDR2 SYDVKM. The CDR3 extends over 14 amino acids. CDR3 bases: TGTGCCAGCAGTTTATGGGGGGAGGACACTGAAGCTTTCTTT. Translated, it gives CASSLWGEDTEAFF.

The chain carries TRBV7-3 and TRBJ2-1; weak D call: TRBD1 (7 bases). The CDR3 runs to 15 residues. V was cut by 5 bases and J by 4 bases, with 15 bases left in between. Germline V gene sequence: CDR1 SGHTA, CDR2 FQGTGA. The CDR3 nucleotides are TGTGCCAGCAGCCGTCAGGGGGGTAGTTACAATGAGCAGTTCTTC. This encodes CASSRQGGSYNEQFF. Full variable domain (missing parts from reference TRBV7-3 and TRBJ2-1): GAGVSQTPSNKVTEKGKYVELRCDPISGHTALYWYRQSLGQGPEFLIYFQGTGAADDSGLPNDRFFAVRPEGSVSTLKIQRTERGDSAVYLCASSRQGGSYNEQFFGPGTRLTVL.